These T cell receptor beta chains were read from a single sample in a study of post-analysis software for immune sequencing data. Each CDR3 protein gets one entry after TCRdb re-called the PCR reads with MiXCR. The sample yields about 820,000 distinct CDR3 sequences, 53% seen once. What was sequenced was blood. The receptors here all came from a girl aged 5 to 17 with multiple sclerosis. Each CDR3 is given with its conserved first and last residue. Each record gives: V gene, clone size, J gene, D gene, CDR3 protein, CDR3 DNA. The D gene is left open where the match is weak. A clone size is listed for some rows: how often the clone was seen (once, few, many), or a class if it is expanded.

TRBV29-1	NA	TRBJ2-1	TRBD1	CSVDGFSTPGQGRNEQFF	TGCAGCGTTGACGGGTTTTCTACCCCTGGACAGGGGCGGAATGAGCAGTTCTTC
TRBV6-8	NA	TRBJ2-1	NA	CASSYSTAGRQGGNEQFF	TGTGCCAGCAGTTACTCGACGGCAGGGAGGCAGGGAGGCAATGAGCAGTTCTTC
TRBV29-1	many	TRBJ2-7	NA	CSVDQGTHEQYF	TGCAGCGTAGACCAGGGTACCCACGAGCAGTACTTC
TRBV7-2	NA	TRBJ2-5	NA	CASSLEEGKQYF	TGTGCCAGCAGCTTAGAGGAGGGGAAGCAGTACTTC
TRBV28	NA	TRBJ2-1	TRBD2	CASSLAGQYNEQFF	TGTGCCAGCAGTCTAGCGGGACAGTACAATGAGCAGTTCTTC
TRBV7-3	few	TRBJ1-2	TRBD1	CASSPGQGTGYGYTF	TGTGCCAGTTCTCCGGGACAGGGGACTGGCTATGGCTACACCTTC
TRBV12-3/TRBV12-4	NA	TRBJ2-5	NA	CASSLKGPQAGTQYF	TGTGCCAGCAGTTTAAAGGGACCCCAGGCGGGGACCCAGTACTTC
TRBV7-8	NA	TRBJ2-1	NA	CASSLRDNNEQFF	TGTGCCAGCAGCCTGCGGGACAACAATGAGCAGTTCTTC
TRBV12-3/TRBV12-4	once	TRBJ1-5	TRBD1	CAGSFLTGGTQPQHF	TGTGCCGGCAGTTTCCTGACAGGGGGAACTCAGCCCCAGCATTTT
TRBV12-3/TRBV12-4	NA	TRBJ2-1	TRBD1	CASTPIRVTGQGGNEQFF	TGTGCCAGCACCCCAATCCGGGTGACGGGACAGGGGGGAAATGAGCAGTTCTTC
TRBV20-1	NA	TRBJ2-7	NA	CSATPSQPYEQYF	TGCAGTGCTACTCCGTCACAGCCCTACGAGCAGTACTTC
TRBV7-8	few	TRBJ2-2	NA	CASSPRWTAGRPGELFF	TGTGCCAGCAGCCCCAGGTGGACAGCCGGACGACCAGGGGAGCTGTTTTTT
TRBV10-3	NA	TRBJ1-1	TRBD1	CATTGGERGTEAFF	TGTGCCACCACAGGGGGGGAACGGGGCACTGAAGCTTTCTTT
TRBV20-1	few	TRBJ2-5	TRBD2	CSAMRGALQETQYF	TGCAGTGCTATGCGGGGGGCCCTCCAAGAGACCCAGTACTTC
TRBV5-1	few	TRBJ2-1	TRBD2	CASNSGEVSYNEQFF	TGCGCCAGTAATAGCGGGGAGGTATCCTACAATGAACAGTTCTTC
TRBV12-3/TRBV12-4	NA	TRBJ2-5	NA	CASSPNPLGLQYF	TGTGCCAGCAGTCCTAACCCACTCGGCTTACAGTACTTC
TRBV12-3/TRBV12-4	NA	TRBJ1-5	TRBD1	CASSSRTGDQPQHF	TGTGCCAGCAGTTCTCGGACAGGGGATCAGCCCCAGCATTTT
TRBV12-3/TRBV12-4	NA	TRBJ2-1	TRBD1	CASSLAQGAYNEQFF	TGTGCCAGCAGTTTGGCGCAGGGGGCATACAATGAGCAGTTCTTC
TRBV5-1	once	TRBJ2-3	TRBD1	CASSGDRGADTQYF	TGCGCCAGCAGCGGGGACAGGGGCGCAGATACGCAGTATTTT
TRBV10-1	NA	TRBJ2-7	TRBD1	CASSESIGTALYEQYF	TGCGCCAGCAGTGAGTCAATCGGGACAGCACTCTACGAGCAGTACTTC
TRBV3-1	NA	TRBJ1-1	NA	CASSSYGGPATEAFF	TGTGCCAGCAGCTCCTACGGGGGGCCGGCCACTGAAGCTTTCTTT
TRBV2	few	TRBJ2-7	TRBD1	CASMTGVIQYF	TGTGCCAGCATGACAGGGGTGATTCAGTACTTC
TRBV27	NA	TRBJ1-1	TRBD1	CASSLREHGGRGTAFF	TGTGCCAGCAGTTTAAGGGAGCATGGTGGCAGGGGGACAGCTTTCTTT
TRBV27	once	TRBJ1-5	NA	CASAIGGSHNQPQHF	TGTGCCAGCGCGATTGGGGGCTCTCACAATCAGCCCCAGCATTTT
TRBV20-1	NA	TRBJ2-1	NA	CSARDIGRIFTDNEQFF	TGCAGTGCTAGAGATATCGGGCGGATCTTTACCGACAATGAGCAGTTCTTC
TRBV5-1	NA	TRBJ2-5	NA	CASSARQVSDEQYF	TGCGCCAGCAGCGCGCGACAGGTCAGCGATGAGCAGTACTTC
TRBV27	NA	TRBJ2-5	NA	CASSWLTRQETQYF	TGTGCCAGCAGTTGGCTAACGAGACAAGAGACCCAGTACTTC
TRBV4-1	NA	TRBJ2-7	TRBD2	CASSQMGLAGGRPYEQYF	TGCGCCAGCAGCCAAATGGGACTAGCGGGGGGGCGCCCCTACGAGCAGTACTTC